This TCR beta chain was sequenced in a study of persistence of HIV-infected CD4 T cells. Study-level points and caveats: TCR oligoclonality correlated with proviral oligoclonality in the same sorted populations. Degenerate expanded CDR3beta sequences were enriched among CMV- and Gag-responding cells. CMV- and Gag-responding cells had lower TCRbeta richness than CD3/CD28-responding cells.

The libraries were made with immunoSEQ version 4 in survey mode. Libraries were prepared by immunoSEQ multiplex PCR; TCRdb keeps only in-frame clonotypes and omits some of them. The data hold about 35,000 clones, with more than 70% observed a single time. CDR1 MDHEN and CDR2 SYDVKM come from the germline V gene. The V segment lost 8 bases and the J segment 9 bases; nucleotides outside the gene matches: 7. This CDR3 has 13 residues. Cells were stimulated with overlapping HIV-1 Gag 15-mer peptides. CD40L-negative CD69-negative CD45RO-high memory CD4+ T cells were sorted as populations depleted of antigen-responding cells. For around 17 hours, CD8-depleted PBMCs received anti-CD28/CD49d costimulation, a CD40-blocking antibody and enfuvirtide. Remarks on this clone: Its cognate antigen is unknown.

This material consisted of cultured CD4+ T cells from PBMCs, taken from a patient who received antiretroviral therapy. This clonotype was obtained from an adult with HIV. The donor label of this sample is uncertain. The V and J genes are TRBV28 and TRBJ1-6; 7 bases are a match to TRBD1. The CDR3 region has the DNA TGTGCCAGCCGACAGGGAATAGGTTCACCCCTCCACTTT. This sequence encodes CASRQGIGSPLHF.